The 32 T cell receptor beta chains in this list originate from one sample, sequenced in a study of T cells in Graves' hyperthyroidism and ophthalmopathy. Template material for amplifying TCR beta CDR3 regions consisted of RNA transcripts. HTBI primers were used for first-round RT-PCR of the TCR CDR3. TCRdb redid the calling of the multiplex PCR reads with MiXCR, one entry per CDR3 protein. The data show approximately 490,000 distinct CDR3 sequences, 20% to 25% seen once. Sequences were obtained from blood. These receptors originate from a woman in her 70s with Graves' ophthalmopathy.

This chain uses TRBV9 with TRBJ2-3; 8 bases line up with TRBD2. Germline V gene sequence: CDR1 SGDLS, CDR2 YYNGEE. The J segment lost 4 bases and the V segment lost 0 bases, leaving 10 bases of the junction unmatched. This CDR3 has 17 residues. As DNA, the CDR3 is TGTGCCAGCAGCGTAGATGTGAGCGGGAGAGGCGCAGATACGCAGTATTTT. Translating gives CASSVDVSGRGADTQYF.

The chain is built from TRBV19 and TRBJ2-2; possibly TRBD1 for D (6 bases). Trimming cost V 11 bases and J 1 base, with 8 bases left between them. This CDR3 has 12 amino acids. CDR1 is LNHDA, CDR2 SQIVND, per germline (reference sequence). The CDR3 sequence: CASGQNTGELFF. CDR3 nucleotide sequence: TGTGCCTCGGGACAGAACACCGGGGAGCTGTTTTTT.

The chain joins TRBV12-3 or TRBV12-4 to TRBJ2-6, with D uncertain. This CDR3 is 14 amino acids long. Trimming pared 6 bases from V and 3 bases from J, leaving 9 bases between. For the CDR3, the DNA is TGTGCCAGCAGCCCCCGAATTGGGGCCAACGTCCTGACTTTC. This encodes CASSPRIGANVLTF.

The chain has TRBV15 and TRBJ1-5; D may be TRBD1 (6 bases). Germline V lookup: CDR1 LNHNV, CDR2 YYDKDF (reference sequence). V lost 7 bases and J 6 bases, leaving 19 bases between the germline ends. There are 15 residues in the CDR3. In DNA form, the CDR3 reads TGTGCCACCACCCGAAGGCCGGGGGCGGGTCAGCCCCAGCATTTT. The encoded protein is CATTRRPGAGQPQHF.

This clonotype was seen a handful of times. V and J are TRBV30 and TRBJ2-1, with D perhaps matching TRBD2 (6 bases). Germline CDR1 reads GTSNPN; CDR2 reads SVGIG (reference sequence). The CDR3 consists of 14 residues. Deletions cut 2 bases from V and 3 bases from J, with 11 bases between. CDR3 DNA: TGTGCCTGGAGTCTGGGGGACTTCTACAATGAGCAGTTCTTC. This codes for CAWSLGDFYNEQFF.

This chain links TRBV7-8 with TRBJ1-2, with 10 bases fitting TRBD1. Germline CDR1 and CDR2: SGHVS and FQNEAQ. Germline trimming cut 5 bases from V and 6 bases from J; bases unmatched to any gene: 15. There are 17 residues in the CDR3. CDR3 sequence: CASSTGTGARRLDGYTF. The CDR3 nucleotides read TGTGCCAGCAGCACCGGGACAGGGGCGCGGAGGCTGGATGGCTACACCTTC.

This chain connects TRBV6-1 to TRBJ2-3; D not resolved. Per germline, CDR1 MNHNS and CDR2 SASEGT. The CDR3 loop spans 14 amino acids. V lost 4 bases and J 2 bases, leaving 10 bases between the germline ends. CDR3 nucleotides: TGTGCCAGCAGTGTGCCCCACTCCACAGATACGCAGTATTTT. This codes for CASSVPHSTDTQYF.

The gene calls are TRBV7-2 and TRBJ1-1; no definite D call. This CDR3 region has 12 residues. In germline, CDR1 is SGHTA, CDR2 FQGNSA. Deletions cut 5 bases from V and 7 bases from J, with 11 bases between. The CDR3 nucleotides read TGTGCCAGCAGCCCCCCCGGGGTTGAAGCTTTCTTT. It is translated as CASSPPGVEAFF.

There are a few counts of this clonotype. The genes are TRBV6-2 or TRBV6-3 and TRBJ2-1; the D gene is possibly TRBD1 (6 bases). In germline, CDR1 is MNHEY, CDR2 SVGEGT. This CDR3 is 13 amino acids long. V gave up 8 bases and J gave up 7 bases, with 15 bases separating them. The CDR3 DNA reads TGTGCCAGCCTCCGCTGGCAGGGGAATGAGCAGTTCTTC. It is translated as CASLRWQGNEQFF.

The genes are TRBV6-5 and TRBJ2-2; D is possibly TRBD2 (5 bases). This CDR3 has 19 amino acids. Trimming took off 2 bases at V and 6 bases at J, with 25 bases between the two ends. Germline values: CDR1 MNHEY, CDR2 SVGAGI. CDR3 amino acids: CASSYPRTDGLLGAGELFF. The DNA for the CDR3 is TGTGCCAGCAGTTACCCACGGACGGACGGCCTACTAGGTGCCGGGGAGCTGTTTTTT.

This clonotype was counted at least ten times. The CDR3 coding sequence is TGTGCCAGCAGCTTAGTCGACACAGATACGCAGTATTTT. This gives the protein CASSLVDTDTQYF. The rearrangement uses TRBV7-3 and TRBJ2-3; D uncertain. The length of the CDR3 is 13 residues. The germline CDR1 and CDR2 sequences are SGHTA and FQGTGA. Trimming stripped 2 bases from V and 2 bases from J, with 5 bases between.

Written as DNA, the CDR3 is TGTGCCAGCAGTGAAGCGCACGGTGGTTATGGCTACACCTTC. This translates into CASSEAHGGYGYTF. The chain links TRBV6-1 to TRBJ1-2; D uncertain. Germline CDR1 is MNHNS and CDR2 is SASEGT. This CDR3 is 14 amino acids long. With 0 bases removed from V and 5 bases from J, the gap between germline ends came to 10 bases.

This clonotype was counted a few times. This sequence joins TRBV5-1 and TRBJ2-2; 11 positions match TRBD2. Germline V lookup: CDR1 SGHRS, CDR2 YFSETQ. The ends lost 4 bases at V and 3 bases at J; junction bases unmatched: 2. CDR3 length: 15 residues. DNA for the CDR3: TGCGCCAGCAGCAAGACTAGCGGGGACACCGGGGAGCTGTTTTTT. It translates to CASSKTSGDTGELFF.

In this sample, this clonotype turned up many times. V and J are TRBV27 and TRBJ2-1; 9 bases are shared with TRBD2. The length of the CDR3 is 15 residues. Germline loops: CDR1 MNHEY, CDR2 SMNVEV (reference sequence). Losses at the gene ends were 1 base for V and 8 bases for J; bases not matched to a gene: 6. The CDR3 loop reads CASSLWAGGPDEQFF. Here the CDR3 DNA reads TGTGCCAGCAGTTTATGGGCGGGAGGGCCGGATGAGCAGTTCTTC.

This clonotype was observed at least ten times. The chain carries TRBV12-3 or TRBV12-4 and TRBJ2-5; D ambiguous. The CDR3 covers 11 residues. Trimming pared 5 bases from V and 0 bases from J, leaving 1 base between. The CDR3 DNA reads as TGTGCCAGCAGTCACCAAGAGACCCAGTACTTC. Translated: CASSHQETQYF.

The chain is built from TRBV5-1 and TRBJ1-1, with D unclear. The CDR3 spans 14 residues. Germline CDR1 and CDR2: SGHRS and YFSETQ. V was trimmed by 1 base and J by 4 bases, leaving 11 bases between them. CDR3 in amino acids: CASSLNKGGTEAFF. CDR3 in DNA: TGCGCCAGCAGCTTGAACAAGGGAGGCACTGAAGCTTTCTTT.

The V call is TRBV18, the J call TRBJ1-2; D call uncertain. The V and J ends lost 3 bases and 5 bases respectively, with 13 bases between them. The CDR3 is made up of 14 amino acids. The germline gives CDR1 KGHSH, CDR2 LQKENI. CDR3 residues: CASSPGTDPYGYTF. The CDR3 coding sequence is TGTGCCAGCTCACCTGGAACAGACCCTTATGGCTACACCTTC.

The chain uses TRBV19 and TRBJ2-2, with D maybe TRBD2 (7 bases). From germline, CDR1 is LNHDA and CDR2 SQIVND (reference sequence). This CDR3 is built from 15 residues. V lost 7 bases and J lost 4, with 16 bases in between. The CDR3 DNA follows: TGTGCCAGTATGGGGGCGGGAGCGCGCACCGGGGAGCTGTTTTTT. Residues: CASMGAGARTGELFF.

The genes are TRBV5-1 and TRBJ2-1; TRBD2 is a possible D gene (5 bases). Looked up from germline, CDR1 is SGHRS and CDR2 is YFSETQ. The CDR3 loop spans 15 amino acids. V was cut by 3 bases and J by 7 bases, with 17 bases left in between. The chain's CDR3 is CASSYGGAVKNEQFF. CDR3 DNA: TGCGCCAGCAGCTATGGAGGAGCGGTTAAGAATGAGCAGTTCTTC.

The chain links TRBV20-1 to TRBJ2-3; possibly TRBD1 or TRBD2 for D (6 bases each). The ends were cut back, 5 bases at V and 2 bases at J, with 17 bases in the middle. CDR3 length: 15 residues. Germline CDR1 DFQATT, CDR2 SNEGSKA (reference sequence). The CDR3 nucleotides are TGCAGTGCTGGGTGGGGGGACATCTACACAGATACGCAGTATTTT. As protein: CSAGWGDIYTDTQYF.

DNA for the CDR3: TGTGCCAGCAGCTTGCCGTTGGTCGGGGGTACGCAGTATTTT. Translated: CASSLPLVGGTQYF. This chain connects TRBV7-9 to TRBJ2-3, with D possibly being TRBD2 (6 bases). The CDR3 extends over 14 amino acids. In germline, CDR1 is SEHNR, CDR2 FQNEAQ (reference sequence). Trimming pared 3 bases from V and 8 bases from J, leaving 15 bases between. The entire variable domain, with the rest obtained from reference TRBV7-9 and TRBJ2-3, is as follows: DTGVSQNPRHKITKRGQNVTFRCDPISEHNRLYWYRQTLGQGPEFLTYFQNEAQLEKSRLLSDRFSAERPKGSFSTLEIQRTEQGDSAMYLCASSLPLVGGTQYFGPGTRLTVL.

This clonotype was recorded a few times. J is TRBJ2-1 and V is TRBV27; 7 bases fit TRBD2. The CDR3 consists of 16 residues. With V trimmed by 6 bases and J by 9 bases, 17 bases remained unmatched. CDR1 and CDR2 (germline): MNHEY, SMNVEV (reference sequence). CDR3 loop: CASRRSELAVTSEQFF. As DNA, the CDR3 is TGTGCCAGCAGAAGGTCGGAGCTAGCGGTTACAAGTGAGCAGTTCTTC.

This clonotype has only a few counts. The genes are TRBV10-2 and TRBJ2-7; 8 bases match TRBD2. Germline values: CDR1 WSHSY, CDR2 SAAADI. This CDR3 region has 14 residues. After removal of 7 bases from V and 4 bases from J, the junction contained 9 bases not matched to a gene. The CDR3 DNA is TGCGCCAGCACCAACGGGGGGGGCGGATACGAGCAGTACTTC. Amino acids: CASTNGGGGYEQYF.

The chain carries TRBV11-2 and TRBJ2-6; 10 bases are shared with TRBD1. This CDR3 has 19 amino acids. Trimming took 5 bases from V and 2 from J; bases not matched to a gene: 12. Germline CDR1 is SGHAT and CDR2 is FQNNGV. CDR3 sequence reads: CASSPNPGQGLAGANVLTF. CDR3 DNA sequence: TGTGCCAGCAGCCCCAATCCGGGACAGGGGCTTGCTGGGGCCAACGTCCTGACTTTC. Variable domain in full (rest from reference TRBV11-2 and TRBJ2-6): EAGVAQSPRYKIIEKRQSVAFWCNPISGHATLYWYQQILGQGPKLLIQFQNNGVVDDSQLPKDRFSAERLKGVDSTLKIQPAKLEDSAVYLCASSPNPGQGLAGANVLTFGAGSRLTVL.

This clonotype has only a few counts. V gene TRBV19 combines with J gene TRBJ1-2; no clear D gene. From germline, CDR1 is LNHDA and CDR2 SQIVND (reference sequence). The V gene lost 0 bases and the J gene lost 4 bases, with 6 bases spanning the gap. The CDR3 loop spans 13 amino acids. CDR3 DNA sequence: TGTGCCAGTAGTATAGAGCACGGCTATGGCTACACCTTC. It is translated as CASSIEHGYGYTF.

Remarks on this clonotype: A much more abundant neighbour one base away suggests this may be a read error. The rearrangement joins TRBV20-1 to TRBJ1-2, with a possible D match to TRBD1 (5 bases). The CDR3 spans 13 residues. Germline-derived CDR1 and CDR2 are DFQATT and SNEGSKA (reference sequence). The V end lost 0 bases, the J end lost 7 bases, and 12 bases lay between the germline ends. In DNA, the CDR3 is TGCAGTGCTAGAGAAGAGCACGGGGGTGGCTACACCTTC. This encodes CSAREEHGGGYTF.

V and J are TRBV3-1 and TRBJ2-7, with 12 bases aligning to TRBD2. V lost 1 base, J lost 3 bases, and 4 bases stayed unmatched. Germline CDR1 reads LGHDT; CDR2 reads YNNKEL (reference sequence). This CDR3 comprises 16 residues. CDR3 residues: CASSQAGTSGHYEQYF. The CDR3 nucleotides are TGTGCCAGCAGCCAAGCCGGGACTAGCGGGCACTACGAGCAGTACTTC.

This clonotype was seen only a few times. The chain combines TRBV20-1 with TRBJ2-5; TRBD2 matches 8 bases. V trimming: 0 bases; J trimming: 3 bases; junction bases outside the gene matches: 3. CDR3 length: 14 amino acids. Germline V CDR1 and CDR2: DFQATT, SNEGSKA (reference sequence). The CDR3 here is CSARDDSGKETQYF. The CDR3 coding sequence is TGCAGTGCTAGAGACGATAGCGGGAAAGAGACCCAGTACTTC.

This clonotype showed up just a few times. The chain combines TRBV5-1 with TRBJ2-1; 9 bases line up with TRBD2. Germline V CDR1 and CDR2: SGHRS, YFSETQ. CDR3 length: 16 amino acids. V was pared by 2 bases and J by 4 bases, with 7 bases of the junction left unmatched. CDR3 sequence reads: CASSLSTSGAYNEQFF. CDR3 nucleotides: TGCGCCAGCAGCTTATCGACTAGCGGAGCTTACAATGAGCAGTTCTTC.

Notes on this clonotype: A much larger clone is a single base away; this may be a read error. This chain joins TRBV5-1 and TRBJ2-1; either TRBD1 or TRBD2 may fit D (5 bases each). Germline CDR1 reads SGHRS; CDR2 reads YFSETQ. This CDR3 spans 15 amino acids. The CDR3 region is CASSLGQNTGNEQSF. Written as DNA, the CDR3 is TGCGCCAGCAGCTTGGGACAGAACACGGGGAATGAGCAGTCCTTC.

The rearrangement joins TRBV6-1 to TRBJ1-2; D not certain. CDR3 length: 12 amino acids. Germline CDR1 reads MNHNS; CDR2 reads SASEGT. Trimming took off 6 bases at V and 0 bases at J, with 5 bases between the two ends. This CDR3 is CASRAPNYGYTF. In nucleotides, the CDR3 is TGTGCCAGCAGGGCACCTAACTATGGCTACACCTTC.

The chain links TRBV12-5 to TRBJ2-1; weak D call: TRBD2 (6 bases). CDR3 size: 17 residues. V lost 4 bases, J lost 7 bases, and 23 bases lay in between. The germline CDR1 and CDR2 sequences are LGHNT and FRNRAP. The CDR3 nucleotides are TGTGCTAGTGGTTCCAACATAGCGGCCCTTAGGCAGAATGAGCAGTTCTTC. Its protein is CASGSNIAALRQNEQFF.